These 9 T cell receptor beta chains came from one sample sequenced in a study of CD8 T cells in Susac syndrome. Reverse transcription of about 0.45 to 1 ug RNA used random hexamers. TCRdb re-called the immunoSEQ multiplex PCR reads through MiXCR, storing one row per CDR3 protein. The repertoire holds about 300,000 distinct CDR3 sequences, with about 88% as singletons. The sequencing input was CD8+ T cells from PBMCs. Receptor source: a human donor with multiple sclerosis.

The rearrangement links TRBV27 to TRBJ2-7; TRBD1 might be the D (5 bases). V lost 6 bases to trimming and J lost 2 bases, with 14 bases between them. Germline CDR1 and CDR2: MNHEY and SMNVEV (reference sequence). This CDR3 spans 14 amino acids. CDR3 sequence reads: CASSLQGETYEQYF. Here the CDR3 DNA reads TGTGCCAGCAGCCTCCAGGGCGAAACCTACGAGCAGTACTTC.

The V gene is TRBV7-8, the J gene TRBJ2-3; D is unclear. There are 15 residues in the CDR3. Looked up from germline, CDR1 is SGHVS and CDR2 is FQNEAQ. The germline V and J ends were trimmed by 3 bases and 2 bases, with 12 bases remaining between them. CDR3 DNA: TGTGCCAGCAGCTTTCTCCCCATCCCCACAGATACGCAGTATTTT. It codes for CASSFLPIPTDTQYF.

This chain joins TRBV6-1 and TRBJ2-3; 8 bases map to TRBD2. Trimming at V came to 4 bases and at J to 2 bases, leaving 8 bases not matched to a gene. The CDR3 is 16 residues long. Per germline, CDR1 MNHNS and CDR2 SASEGT. The CDR3 here is CASSVLGGGITDTQYF. For the CDR3, the DNA is TGTGCCAGCAGTGTTTTGGGCGGGGGGATCACAGATACGCAGTATTTT.

The chain combines TRBV20-1 with TRBJ2-4; the D is unclear. The V gene's germline CDR1 is DFQATT and CDR2 SNEGSKA (reference sequence). The CDR3 contains 12 residues. The V gene lost 4 bases and the J gene lost 9 bases, with 13 bases spanning the gap. The CDR3 protein is CSATDPDSIQYF. CDR3 nucleotide sequence: TGCAGTGCTACGGACCCGGATTCCATTCAGTACTTC.

The chain has TRBV2 and TRBJ1-5, with 9 bases matching TRBD1. CDR3 length equals 16 residues. Germline V lookup: CDR1 SNHLY, CDR2 FYNNEI. Losses at the gene ends were 4 bases for V and 9 bases for J; bases not matched to a gene: 13. The CDR3 region has the DNA TGTGCCAGCAGTGGGGGGACAGGGCAACTGATCACGCCCCAGCATTTT. Translation gives CASSGGTGQLITPQHF.

V and J are TRBV7-3 and TRBJ2-3; D perhaps matches TRBD1 (6 bases). CDR1 and CDR2 (germline): SGHTA, FQGTGA. This CDR3 is built from 16 residues. V shed 4 bases and J shed 0 bases, with 14 bases lying between them. The CDR3 nucleotides are TGTGCCAGCAGCTACGTAACGGGACAAAGCACAGATACGCAGTATTTT. It is translated as CASSYVTGQSTDTQYF.

V and J are TRBV24-1 and TRBJ2-1, with D unclear. Germline CDR1 KGHDR, CDR2 SFDVKD. V was trimmed by 4 bases and J by 7 bases, leaving 19 bases between them. The CDR3 has 16 residues. CDR3 region: CATSEFQNTPQNEQFF. The CDR3 DNA reads TGTGCCACCAGTGAATTCCAAAACACCCCACAAAATGAGCAGTTCTTC.

The rearrangement links TRBV18 to TRBJ2-2, with 12 bases matching TRBD1. J gave up 6 bases and V 6 bases, and 8 bases lay outside the gene matches. Germline CDR1 KGHSH, CDR2 LQKENI. The CDR3 extends over 16 amino acids. The CDR3 nucleotides are TGTGCCAGCTCGCTTCCGGGACAGGGGGCATCCGGGGAGCTGTTTTTT. Protein sequence: CASSLPGQGASGELFF.

This chain joins TRBV7-2 and TRBJ1-4; D gene uncertain. In germline, CDR1 is SGHTA, CDR2 FQGNSA. V lost 6 bases and J 2 bases, leaving 16 bases between the germline ends. This CDR3 has 16 amino acids. This CDR3 reads CASSDSLGRTNEKLFF. DNA for the CDR3: TGTGCCAGCAGTGATAGTCTGGGCAGGACTAATGAAAAACTGTTTTTT. The full variable domain, with the rest looked up from reference TRBV7-2 and TRBJ1-4, is GAGVSQSPSNKVTEKGKDVELRCDPISGHTALYWYRQSLGQGLEFLIYFQGNSAPDKSGLPSDRFSAERTGGSVSTLTIQRTQQEDSAVYLCASSDSLGRTNEKLFFGSGTQLSVL.